These 17 T cell receptor beta chains share one sample of origin, sequenced in a study of breast tumors, draining lymph nodes, adjacent tissues. The lymph nodes were axillary draining lymph nodes from breast cancer patients. MiXCR was run by TCRdb on the multiplex PCR reads, yielding one entry per CDR3 protein. The repertoire holds about 80,000 distinct CDR3 sequences, with roughly a fifth as singletons. The sequenced sample consisted of axillary lymph node tissue. These receptors came from a female donor with breast cancer. Some clones in this sample may be carry-over from other donors' samples.

The chain joins TRBV19 to TRBJ2-2; D not certain. Germline CDR1 and CDR2: LNHDA and SQIVND (reference sequence). The CDR3 spans 13 residues. V was cut by 7 bases and J by 4 bases, with 10 bases left in between. The CDR3 loop reads CASKDPRTGELFF. Here the CDR3 DNA reads TGTGCCAGTAAGGACCCACGCACCGGGGAGCTGTTTTTT. Complete variable domain (other parts from reference TRBV19 and TRBJ2-2): DGGITQSPKYLFRKEGQNVTLSCEQNLNHDAMYWYRQDPGQGLRLIYYSQIVNDFQKGDIAEGYSVSREKKESFPLTVTSAQKNPTAFYLCASKDPRTGELFFGEGSRLTVL.

In its sample, this clonotype was seen once. This clone may be a read error of a much larger clone one base away. In nucleotides, the CDR3 is TGTGCCAGCGGTGAACACGTGTTAGAGACCCAGTACTTC. This codes for CASGEHVLETQYF. J is TRBJ2-5 and V is TRBV6-1, with unresolved D. The CDR3 covers 13 residues. Germline V gives CDR1 MNHNS, CDR2 SASEGT.

This clonotype has just a few counts. This chain links TRBV27 with TRBJ1-6; no firm D call. CDR1 and CDR2 from the germline V gene are MNHEY and SMNVEV (reference sequence). The V end lost 6 bases, the J end lost 0 bases, and 15 bases lay between the germline ends. This CDR3 is built from 17 residues. The CDR3 here is CASRDTSTGSYNSPLHF. CDR3 nucleotide sequence: TGTGCCAGCAGGGATACATCTACGGGCTCCTATAATTCACCCCTCCACTTT.

This clonotype has just a few counts. The gene calls are TRBV28 and TRBJ1-2, with 7 bases aligning to TRBD1. The CDR3 is 14 residues long. The ends lost 3 bases at V and 4 bases at J; junction bases unmatched: 5. Germline V CDR1 and CDR2: MDHEN, SYDVKM. The CDR3 protein is CASSLSRGGYGYTF. The CDR3 DNA reads TGTGCCAGCAGTTTGTCCAGGGGGGGCTATGGCTACACCTTC.

As regards this clonotype: A read error is possible here, since a much larger clone lies one base away. The V and J genes are TRBV5-6 and TRBJ2-3; tentatively, D is TRBD2 (5 bases). Germline values: CDR1 SGHDT, CDR2 YYEEEE. The CDR3 is made up of 16 amino acids. V lost 0 bases and J 10 bases, leaving 21 bases between the germline ends. This CDR3 reads CASSLVRVGRKRSQYF. In DNA, the CDR3 is TGTGCCAGCAGCTTGGTGCGGGTGGGCCGCAAACGCTCGCAGTATTTT.

There are many counts of this clonotype. The chain recombines TRBV20-1 with TRBJ2-1; 10 nucleotides agree with TRBD2. The CDR3 is 15 residues long. V trimming: 0 bases; J trimming: 7 bases; junction bases outside the gene matches: 6. The germline V gene encodes CDR1 DFQATT and CDR2 SNEGSKA (reference sequence). CDR3 in amino acids: CSARDGAGGRNEQFF. The CDR3 DNA sequence: TGCAGTGCTAGAGATGGAGCGGGAGGGAGGAATGAGCAGTTCTTC.

The sample holds many counts of this clonotype. V usage is TRBV6-5 and J usage is TRBJ1-6, with 7 nucleotides matching TRBD1. The J segment lost 7 bases and the V segment lost 4 bases, leaving 4 bases of the junction unmatched. The germline V gene has CDR1 MNHEY and CDR2 SVGAGI. This CDR3 spans 14 amino acids. The CDR3 region is CASSSGQTNSPLHF. CDR3 DNA sequence: TGTGCCAGCAGTTCGGGACAGACCAATTCACCCCTCCACTTT.

This clonotype occurred many times. Its ends do not fully match the called genes, so a read error is possible. The gene calls are TRBV6-6 and TRBJ1-2, with 9 nucleotides matching TRBD1. There are 11 residues in the CDR3. CDR1 and CDR2 from the germline V gene are MNHNY and SVGAGI (reference sequence). For the CDR3, the DNA is TGTGCCAGCAGTATGGGGACAGGGTCTTACTTC. Residues: CASSMGTGSYF.

This clonotype was detected many times. CDR3 amino acids: CASSADSSYEQYF. The CDR3 nucleotides read TGTGCCAGCAGCGCGGACAGCTCCTACGAGCAGTACTTC. The chain joins TRBV7-9 to TRBJ2-7; maybe TRBD1 (6 bases). Per germline, CDR1 SEHNR and CDR2 FQNEAQ (reference sequence). V gave up 5 bases and J gave up 0 bases, with 8 bases separating them. The CDR3 consists of 13 residues.

V is TRBV28 and J is TRBJ1-4; 7 bases agree with TRBD1. Germline V gene sequence: CDR1 MDHEN, CDR2 SYDVKM. The CDR3 has 17 amino acids. Unmatched junction bases numbered 8, after V lost 0 bases and J lost 4 bases. CDR3 sequence reads: CASSLWVGQGGNEKLFF. CDR3 nucleotide sequence: TGTGCCAGCAGTTTATGGGTCGGCCAGGGGGGTAATGAAAAACTGTTTTTT. Full variable domain (remainder filled in from reference TRBV28 and TRBJ1-4): DVKVTQSSRYLVKRTGEKVFLECVQDMDHENMFWYRQDPGLGLRLIYFSYDVKMKEKGDIPEGYSVSREKKERFSLILESASTNQTSMYLCASSLWVGQGGNEKLFFGSGTQLSVL.

This clonotype was seen at least ten times. The chain couples TRBV7-8 to TRBJ2-2, with 7 bases aligning to TRBD2. This CDR3 region has 16 residues. The trim removed 1 base at V and 0 bases at J, leaving 2 bases unmatched. CDR1 and CDR2 (germline): SGHVS, FQNEAQ. The CDR3 loop reads CASSLVGGANTGELFF. The CDR3, as DNA: TGTGCCAGCAGCTTAGTGGGGGGGGCGAACACCGGGGAGCTGTTTTTT.

For this clonotype: Because the CDR3 is missing its conserved closing phenylalanine or tryptophan, this is likely a read error. The chain has TRBV28 and TRBJ2-3; TRBD2 matches 7 bases. V trimming: 4 bases; J trimming: 6 bases; junction bases outside the gene matches: 10. The CDR3 loop spans 15 amino acids. Germline V gene data show CDR1 as MDHEN and CDR2 as SYDVKM. CDR3 protein: CASSSFTREGDTQYL. Here the CDR3 DNA reads TGTGCCAGCAGTTCCTTCACTAGGGAGGGGGATACGCAGTATCTT.

The table lists this clonotype with many counts. This chain links TRBV9 with TRBJ2-2; 7 positions match TRBD2. The CDR3 is 16 residues long. The germline V gene encodes CDR1 SGDLS and CDR2 YYNGEE. With 0 bases clipped from V and 6 bases from J, the junction kept 8 bases outside the gene matches. CDR3 bases: TGTGCCAGCAGCGTAGATGCGGGAGTGATTGCCGGGGAGCTGTTTTTT. It is translated as CASSVDAGVIAGELFF.

About this clonotype: A much larger clone lies a single base off, so this may be a read error. The chain joins TRBV28 to TRBJ2-7; D remains ambiguous. The germline V and J ends were trimmed by 2 bases and 12 bases, with 11 bases remaining between them. CDR3 length equals 11 residues. The V gene's germline CDR1 is MDHEN and CDR2 SYDVKM. The CDR3 is CASSLEEKRYF. The CDR3, as DNA: TGTGCCAGCAGTTTAGAGGAAAAGCGGTACTTC.

This clonotype appeared many times. The chain carries TRBV10-1 and TRBJ2-2, with D possibly being TRBD1 (6 bases). The CDR3 runs 15 residues. V lost 2 bases to trimming and J lost 3 bases, with 10 bases between them. The germline V gene has CDR1 WNHNN and CDR2 SYGVQD (reference sequence). CDR3 sequence reads: CASSENRAHTGELFF. The CDR3 DNA follows: TGCGCCAGCAGTGAGAACAGGGCCCACACCGGGGAGCTGTTTTTT.

This clonotype was observed many times. This chain uses TRBV20-1 with TRBJ2-5; 7 bases are shared with TRBD1. Germline V gives CDR1 DFQATT, CDR2 SNEGSKA (reference sequence). J lost 4 bases, V lost 0 bases, and 11 bases had no gene match. CDR3 size: 16 residues. The DNA for the CDR3 is TGCAGTGCTAGAGATCCCAACAGGGGTGGGGGAGAGACCCAGTACTTC. This codes for CSARDPNRGGGETQYF.

This clonotype was detected ten times or more. The genes are TRBV10-3 and TRBJ1-2, with D unclear. Germline lookup yields CDR1 ENHRY and CDR2 SYGVKD. This CDR3 spans 15 amino acids. The germline V and J ends were trimmed by 6 bases and 7 bases, with 21 bases remaining between them. The CDR3 loop is CAISQNGRESFGYTF. The CDR3, as DNA: TGTGCCATCAGCCAGAACGGCCGGGAAAGCTTTGGCTACACCTTC.